This TCR beta chain was observed in a study of T cell responses to AZD1222 COVID-19 vaccine. Whole-study results and caveats: Samples come after the peak T cell response, not at day 14.

Concerning this clone itself: Its antigen is unidentified.

The method was immunoSEQ multiplex PCR; TCRdb's version includes in-frame clones alone and lacks a portion of them. The data contain 98,000 or so clones, 65% to 85% of them singletons. The CDR3 is 14 residues long. The V gene's germline CDR1 is LNHDA and CDR2 SQIVND (reference sequence). After removal of 4 bases from V and 4 bases from J, the junction contained 4 bases not matched to a gene. Sequenced material: peripheral blood, taken 28 days after the second AZD1222 dose. The chain joins TRBV19 to TRBJ1-3; TRBD1 aligns across 7 bases. The clonotype originates from an adult who received the AZD1222 COVID-19 vaccine. The CDR3 loop reads CASSRQGLGNTIYF. CDR3 nucleotides: TGTGCCAGTAGTAGACAGGGTCTCGGAAACACCATATATTTT. Drawing the rest from reference TRBV19 and TRBJ1-3, the complete variable domain is DGGITQSPKYLFRKEGQNVTLSCEQNLNHDAMYWYRQDPGQGLRLIYYSQIVNDFQKGDIAEGYSVSREKKESFPLTVTSAQKNPTAFYLCASSRQGLGNTIYFGEGSWLTVV.